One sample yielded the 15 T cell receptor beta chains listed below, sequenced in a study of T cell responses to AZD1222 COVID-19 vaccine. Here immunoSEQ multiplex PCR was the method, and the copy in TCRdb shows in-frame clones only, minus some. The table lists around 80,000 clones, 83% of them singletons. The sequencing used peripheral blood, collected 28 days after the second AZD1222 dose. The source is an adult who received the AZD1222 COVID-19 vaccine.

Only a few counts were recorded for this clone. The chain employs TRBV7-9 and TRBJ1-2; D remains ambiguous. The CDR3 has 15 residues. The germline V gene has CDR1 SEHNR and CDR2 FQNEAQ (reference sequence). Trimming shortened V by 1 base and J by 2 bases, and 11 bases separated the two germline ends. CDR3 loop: CASSLELGINYGYTF. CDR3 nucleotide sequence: TGTGCCAGCAGCTTAGAGCTCGGGATCAACTATGGCTACACCTTC.

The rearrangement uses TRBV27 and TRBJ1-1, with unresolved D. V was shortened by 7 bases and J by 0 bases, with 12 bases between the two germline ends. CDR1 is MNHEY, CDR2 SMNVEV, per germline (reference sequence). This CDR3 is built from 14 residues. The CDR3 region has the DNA TGTGCCAGCAAAGTGGCGGGTATGAACACTGAAGCTTTCTTT. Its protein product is CASKVAGMNTEAFF.

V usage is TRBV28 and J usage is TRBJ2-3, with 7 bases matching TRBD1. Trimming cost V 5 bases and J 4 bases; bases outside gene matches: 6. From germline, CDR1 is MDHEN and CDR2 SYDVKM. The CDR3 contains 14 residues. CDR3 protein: CASSTGQVADTQYF. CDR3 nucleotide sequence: TGTGCCAGCAGTACCGGACAGGTGGCAGATACGCAGTATTTT.

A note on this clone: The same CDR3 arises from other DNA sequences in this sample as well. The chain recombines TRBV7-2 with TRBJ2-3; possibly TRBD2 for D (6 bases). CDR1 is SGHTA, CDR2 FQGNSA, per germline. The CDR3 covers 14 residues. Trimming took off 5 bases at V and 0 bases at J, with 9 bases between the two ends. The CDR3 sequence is CASSLGTSTDTQYF. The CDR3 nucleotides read TGTGCCAGCAGCCTAGGGACTAGCACAGATACGCAGTATTTT.

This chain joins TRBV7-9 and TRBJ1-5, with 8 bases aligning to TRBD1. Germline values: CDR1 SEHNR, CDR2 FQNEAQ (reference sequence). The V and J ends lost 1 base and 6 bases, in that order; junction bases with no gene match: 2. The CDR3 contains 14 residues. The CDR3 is CASSLDQGAQPQHF. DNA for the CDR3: TGTGCCAGCAGCTTAGATCAGGGGGCTCAGCCCCAGCATTTT.

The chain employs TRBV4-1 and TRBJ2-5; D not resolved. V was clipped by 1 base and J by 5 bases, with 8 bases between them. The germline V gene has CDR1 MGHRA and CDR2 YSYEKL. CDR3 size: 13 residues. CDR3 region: CASSQAQRETQYF. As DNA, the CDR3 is TGCGCCAGCAGCCAAGCCCAGAGGGAGACCCAGTACTTC.

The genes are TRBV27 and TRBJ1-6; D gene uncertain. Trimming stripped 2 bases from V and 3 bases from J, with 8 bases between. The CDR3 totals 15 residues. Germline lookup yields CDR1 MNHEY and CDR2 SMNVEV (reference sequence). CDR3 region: CASSLVGYYNSPLHF. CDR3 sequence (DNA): TGTGCCAGCAGTTTAGTGGGCTACTATAATTCACCCCTCCACTTT.

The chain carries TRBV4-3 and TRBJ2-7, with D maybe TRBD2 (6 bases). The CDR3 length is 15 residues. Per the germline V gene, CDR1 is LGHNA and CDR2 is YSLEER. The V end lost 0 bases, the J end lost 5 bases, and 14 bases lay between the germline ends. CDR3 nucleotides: TGCGCCAGCAGCCAAGATCGGGGGTCGTTAGACGAGCAGTACTTC. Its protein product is CASSQDRGSLDEQYF.

CDR3 residues: CASKKGHATNEKLFF. In DNA form, the CDR3 reads TGTGCCAGCAAGAAAGGACACGCAACTAATGAAAAACTGTTTTTT. The chain couples TRBV2 to TRBJ1-4; D may be TRBD1 (5 bases). Germline CDR1 SNHLY, CDR2 FYNNEI. With 7 bases removed from V and 0 bases from J, the gap between germline ends came to 12 bases. CDR3 size: 15 residues.

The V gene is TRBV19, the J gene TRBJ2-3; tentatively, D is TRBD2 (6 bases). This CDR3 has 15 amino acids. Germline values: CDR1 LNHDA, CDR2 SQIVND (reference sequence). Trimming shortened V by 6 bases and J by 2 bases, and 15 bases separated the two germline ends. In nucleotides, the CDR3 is TGTGCCAGTAGCGGGGGAGGCTCCTACACAGATACGCAGTATTTT. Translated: CASSGGGSYTDTQYF.

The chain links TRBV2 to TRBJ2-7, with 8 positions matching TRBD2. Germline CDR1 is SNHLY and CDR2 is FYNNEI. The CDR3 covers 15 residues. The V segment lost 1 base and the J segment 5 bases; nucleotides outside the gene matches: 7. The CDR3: CASSEEAGEVNEQYF. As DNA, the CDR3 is TGTGCCAGCAGTGAAGAAGCGGGAGAGGTTAACGAGCAGTACTTC.

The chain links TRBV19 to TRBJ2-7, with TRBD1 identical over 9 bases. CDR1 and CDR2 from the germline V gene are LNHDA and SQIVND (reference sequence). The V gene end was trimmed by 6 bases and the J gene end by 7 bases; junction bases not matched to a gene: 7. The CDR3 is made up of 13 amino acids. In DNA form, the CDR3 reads TGTGCCAGTAGACAGGACAGGGGCGTAGAGCAGTACTTC. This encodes CASRQDRGVEQYF.

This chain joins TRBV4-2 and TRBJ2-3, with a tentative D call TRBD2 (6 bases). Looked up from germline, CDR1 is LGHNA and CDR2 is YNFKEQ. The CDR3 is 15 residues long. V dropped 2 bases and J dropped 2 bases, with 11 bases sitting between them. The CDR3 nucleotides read TGTGCCAGCAGCCAACAACTAGCCGACACAGATACGCAGTATTTT. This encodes CASSQQLADTDTQYF.

In DNA, the CDR3 is TGTGCCAGCAGCTCCGGGGTAGTGGGGACTAACTATGGCTACACCTTC. It is translated as CASSSGVVGTNYGYTF. J is TRBJ1-2 and V is TRBV5-4; the D is unclear. In germline, CDR1 is SGHNT, CDR2 YYREEE (reference sequence). V gave up 3 bases and J gave up 0 bases, with 15 bases separating them. The CDR3 runs 16 residues.

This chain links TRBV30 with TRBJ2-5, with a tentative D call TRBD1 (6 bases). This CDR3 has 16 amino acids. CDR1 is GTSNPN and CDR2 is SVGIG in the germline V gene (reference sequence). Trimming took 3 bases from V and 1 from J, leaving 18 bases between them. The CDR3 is CAWRARALGGQETQYF. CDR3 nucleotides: TGTGCCTGGAGGGCTCGGGCCTTAGGGGGCCAAGAGACCCAGTACTTC.